The present TCR beta chain was sequenced within a study of T-cell memory formation after mild COVID-19. Overall study results and limits: Clones that contracted clustered mainly in CM and EM if CD4+ and in EMRA if CD8+. A second wave expanding day 15 to 37 was CD4+-biased; contracting clones were balanced. Clones from the second wave (peaking day 37) had unconfirmed SARS-CoV-2 specificity.

Germline loops: CDR1 DFQATT, CDR2 SNEGSKA (reference sequence). Trimming pared 2 bases from V and 3 bases from J, leaving 8 bases between. There are 13 residues in the CDR3. TCRdb itself ran the 5' RACE reads through MiXCR, one entry per CDR3 protein. This repertoire shows hundreds of thousands of distinct CDR3 sequences, 15% to 20% found once; its top ten account for 20% to 25%. The sample holds a few counts of this clonotype. Its antigen is not known. Input material: PBMCs or a T cell subset sorted from them (not recorded which). The TCR comes from a man in his late teens or twenties who had mild COVID-19 (a few samples of this study predate the infection). Cell type and time point are not known. This rearrangement joins TRBV20-1 to TRBJ1-5; unclear D gene. The CDR3 region is CSARWQANQPQHF. CDR3 nucleotide sequence: TGCAGTGCTAGATGGCAGGCCAATCAGCCCCAGCATTTT.